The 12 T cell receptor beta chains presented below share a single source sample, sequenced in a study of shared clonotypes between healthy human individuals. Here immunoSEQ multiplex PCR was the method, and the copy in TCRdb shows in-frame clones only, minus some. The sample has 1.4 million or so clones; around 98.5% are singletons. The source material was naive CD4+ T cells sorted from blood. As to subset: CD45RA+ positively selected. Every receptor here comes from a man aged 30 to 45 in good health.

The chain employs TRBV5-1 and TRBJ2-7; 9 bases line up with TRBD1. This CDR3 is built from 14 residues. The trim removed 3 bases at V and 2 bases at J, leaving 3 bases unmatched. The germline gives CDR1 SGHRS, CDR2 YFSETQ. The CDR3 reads CASSSTGGTYEQYF. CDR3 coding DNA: TGCGCCAGCAGCTCGACAGGGGGGACCTACGAGCAGTACTTC.

CDR3: CASTPLVGEETQYF. CDR3 nucleotides: TGTGCCAGCACCCCTCTCGTGGGAGAAGAGACCCAGTACTTC. This sequence joins TRBV7-9 and TRBJ2-5, with D perhaps matching TRBD2 (5 bases). V shed 7 bases and J shed 3 bases, with 15 bases lying between them. Germline V lookup: CDR1 SEHNR, CDR2 FQNEAQ (reference sequence). The CDR3 is 14 residues long.

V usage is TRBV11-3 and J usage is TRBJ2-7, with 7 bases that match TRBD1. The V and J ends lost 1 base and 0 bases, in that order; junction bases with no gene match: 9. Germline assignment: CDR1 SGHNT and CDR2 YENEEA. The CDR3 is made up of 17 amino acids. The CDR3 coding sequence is TGTGCCAGCAGCTTAGGGGGGAACAGGGGTAGCTCCTACGAGCAGTACTTC. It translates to CASSLGGNRGSSYEQYF. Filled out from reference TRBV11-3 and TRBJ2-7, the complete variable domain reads EAGVVQSPRYKIIEKKQPVAFWCNPISGHNTLYWYLQNLGQGPELLIRYENEEAVDDSQLPKDRFSAERLKGVDSTLKIQPAELGDSAVYLCASSLGGNRGSSYEQYFGPGTRLTVT.

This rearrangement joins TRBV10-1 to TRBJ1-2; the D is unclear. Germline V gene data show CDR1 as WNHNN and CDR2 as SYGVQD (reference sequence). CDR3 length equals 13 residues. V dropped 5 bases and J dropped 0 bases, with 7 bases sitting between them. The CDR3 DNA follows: TGCGCCAGCAGTACAGACCCTAACTATGGCTACACCTTC. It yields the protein CASSTDPNYGYTF.

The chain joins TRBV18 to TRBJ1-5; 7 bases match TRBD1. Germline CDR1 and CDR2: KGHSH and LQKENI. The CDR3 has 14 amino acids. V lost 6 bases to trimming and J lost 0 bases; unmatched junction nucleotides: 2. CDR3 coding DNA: TGTGCCAGCTCTCGGGACAGTAGCAATCAGCCCCAGCATTTT. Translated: CASSRDSSNQPQHF.

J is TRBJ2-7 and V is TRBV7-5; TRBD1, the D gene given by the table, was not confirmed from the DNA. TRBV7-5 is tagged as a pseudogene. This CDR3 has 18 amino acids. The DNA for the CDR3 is TGTGCCAGAAGCTTTGAGGGGCAGGGGGCGAAGGTGGGCTCCGAGCAGTACTTC. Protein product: CARSFEGQGAKVGSEQYF.

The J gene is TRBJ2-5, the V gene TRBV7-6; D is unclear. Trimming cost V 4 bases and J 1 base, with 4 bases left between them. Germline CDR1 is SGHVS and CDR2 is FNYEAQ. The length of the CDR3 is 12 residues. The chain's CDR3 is CASSYAQETQYF. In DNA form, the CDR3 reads TGTGCCAGCAGCTATGCCCAAGAGACCCAGTACTTC. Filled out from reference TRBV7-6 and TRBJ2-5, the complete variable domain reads GAGVSQSPRYKVTKRGQDVALRCDPISGHVSLYWYRQALGQGPEFLTYFNYEAQQDKSGLPNDRFSAERPEGSISTLTIQRTEQRDSAMYRCASSYAQETQYFGPGTRLLVL.

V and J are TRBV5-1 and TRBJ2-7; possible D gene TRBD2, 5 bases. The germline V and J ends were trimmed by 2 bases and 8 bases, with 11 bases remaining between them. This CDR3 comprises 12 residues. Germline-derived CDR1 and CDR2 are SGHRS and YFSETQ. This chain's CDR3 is CASSFSGGQQYF. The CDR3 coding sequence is TGCGCCAGCAGCTTCTCCGGCGGGCAGCAGTACTTC.

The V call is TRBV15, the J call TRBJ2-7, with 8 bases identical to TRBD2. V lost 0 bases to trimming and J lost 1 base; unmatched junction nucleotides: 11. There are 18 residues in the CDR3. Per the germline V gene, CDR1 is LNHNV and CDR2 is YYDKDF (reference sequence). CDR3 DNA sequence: TGTGCCACCAGCAGAGATGTCCGGCTAGCGGGCCTTTCCTACGAGCAGTACTTC. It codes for CATSRDVRLAGLSYEQYF.

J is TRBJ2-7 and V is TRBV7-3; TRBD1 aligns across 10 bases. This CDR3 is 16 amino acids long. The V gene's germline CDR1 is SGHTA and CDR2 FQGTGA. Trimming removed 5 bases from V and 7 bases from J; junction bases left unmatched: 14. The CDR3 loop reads CASSPDGGQGSWEQYF. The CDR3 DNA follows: TGTGCCAGCAGCCCCGACGGGGGACAGGGGTCCTGGGAGCAGTACTTC.

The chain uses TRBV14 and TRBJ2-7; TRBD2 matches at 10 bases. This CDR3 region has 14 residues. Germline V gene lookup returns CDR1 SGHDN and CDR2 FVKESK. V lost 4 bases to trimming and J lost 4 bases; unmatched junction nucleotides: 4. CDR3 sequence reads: CASSLGLAEYEQYF. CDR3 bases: TGTGCCAGCAGCCTCGGACTAGCGGAGTACGAGCAGTACTTC.

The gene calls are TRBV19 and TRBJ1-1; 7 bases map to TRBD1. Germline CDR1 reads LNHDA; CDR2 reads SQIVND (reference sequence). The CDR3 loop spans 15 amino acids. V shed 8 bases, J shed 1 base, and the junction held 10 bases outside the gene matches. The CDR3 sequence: CASLTQGGQNTEAFF. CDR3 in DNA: TGTGCCAGTCTGACCCAGGGGGGGCAGAACACTGAAGCTTTCTTT.